The next 14 T cell receptor beta chains were all read from a single sample in a study of early T cells in non-severe SARS-CoV-2 infection. TCRdb re-called the 5' RACE reads with MiXCR, one entry per CDR3 protein. This table holds around 50,000 distinct CDR3 sequences, around 8.4% found once. The specimen was whole blood. The receptors stem from an adult who was a healthcare worker with PCR-confirmed SARS-CoV-2 infection or an uninfected control (not recorded which).

This clonotype was observed many times. The V call is TRBV7-2, the J call TRBJ2-7; TRBD2 matches 9 bases. Germline lookup yields CDR1 SGHTA and CDR2 FQGNSA. V lost 3 bases and J lost 1; bases outside the gene matches: 4. The CDR3 totals 15 residues. CDR3 nucleotides: TGTGCCAGCAGCTTCGGTAGCGGGAGTTCCTACGAGCAGTACTTC. Translating gives CASSFGSGSSYEQYF.

This clonotype was counted ten times or more. V gene TRBV4-1 combines with J gene TRBJ2-7; D remains unclear. Germline CDR1 reads MGHRA; CDR2 reads YSYEKL. With 0 bases removed from V and 7 bases from J, the gap between germline ends came to 10 bases. The CDR3 contains 13 residues. The CDR3 DNA reads TGCGCCAGCAGCCAAGATCGATGGCGGGAGCAGTACTTC. Translated: CASSQDRWREQYF.

This rearrangement joins TRBV3-1 to TRBJ2-7; the match to TRBD1 covers 9 bases. With V trimmed by 3 bases and J by 1 base, 1 base remained unmatched. Looked up from germline, CDR1 is LGHDT and CDR2 is YNNKEL (reference sequence). This CDR3 comprises 14 residues. The CDR3 loop is CASSQDRGSYEQYF. The CDR3 DNA reads TGTGCCAGCAGCCAGGACAGGGGTTCCTACGAGCAGTACTTC.

The rearrangement uses TRBV30 and TRBJ2-5, with 7 nucleotides matching TRBD1. Trimming at V came to 0 bases and at J to 7 bases, leaving 5 bases not matched to a gene. CDR1 GTSNPN and CDR2 SVGIG come from the germline V gene (reference sequence). The CDR3 sequence is 13 residues long. CDR3 in amino acids: CAWSVGGAGTQYF. In DNA form, the CDR3 reads TGTGCCTGGAGTGTAGGGGGCGCCGGGACCCAGTACTTC.

This rearrangement joins TRBV6-5 to TRBJ1-3; D not certain. Trimming shortened V by 4 bases and J by 0 bases, and 10 bases separated the two germline ends. The CDR3 spans 15 residues. Looked up from germline, CDR1 is MNHEY and CDR2 is SVGAGI. The CDR3 reads CASSSTGNSGNTIYF. CDR3 DNA sequence: TGTGCCAGCAGTTCGACCGGCAACTCTGGAAACACCATATATTTT.

This clonotype was seen a handful of times. CDR3 bases: TGCAGTGCTAGAGATCCCCGCGGGACAGGGGAAGGTGGAAAGCAGTTCTTC. Encoded protein: CSARDPRGTGEGGKQFF. This rearrangement joins TRBV20-1 to TRBJ2-1; 10 nucleotides align to TRBD1. Per germline, CDR1 DFQATT and CDR2 SNEGSKA (reference sequence). The junction had 16 bases not matched to a gene; V was cut back by 0 bases and J by 11 bases. The CDR3 spans 17 residues.

The table lists this clonotype with many counts. This chain joins TRBV6-2 or TRBV6-3 and TRBJ1-1; D perhaps matches TRBD1 (5 bases). V gave up 4 bases and J gave up 0 bases, with 15 bases separating them. Germline CDR1 is MNHEY and CDR2 is SVGEGT. The CDR3 totals 16 residues. For the CDR3, the DNA is TGTGCCAGCAGTTCAACCAGGGAAAGGGTGAACACTGAAGCTTTCTTT. It translates to CASSSTRERVNTEAFF.

This clonotype was counted at least ten times. The V call is TRBV5-1, the J call TRBJ2-4; 9 bases are shared with TRBD2. The junction had 7 bases not matched to a gene; V was cut back by 5 bases and J by 7 bases. The CDR3 spans 14 residues. Germline CDR1 SGHRS, CDR2 YFSETQ. CDR3 loop: CASRTGLASNIQYF. CDR3 sequence (DNA): TGCGCCAGCAGGACGGGACTAGCTTCTAACATTCAGTACTTC.

V and J are TRBV5-1 and TRBJ2-7; 9 positions agree with TRBD1. V lost 2 bases and J lost 4; bases outside the gene matches: 7. Germline-derived CDR1 and CDR2 are SGHRS and YFSETQ. There are 15 residues in the CDR3. CDR3 nucleotides: TGCGCCAGCAGCTTCTCCGGGACAGGGAATTACGAGCAGTACTTC. Encoded protein: CASSFSGTGNYEQYF.

This clonotype has ten or more counts. The genes are TRBV7-6 and TRBJ2-1; 7 bases are a match to TRBD1. V trimming: 5 bases; J trimming: 13 bases; junction bases outside the gene matches: 11. CDR3 length: 13 residues. Germline V gene lookup returns CDR1 SGHVS and CDR2 FNYEAQ. The CDR3, as DNA: TGTGCCAGCAGCCTTAGAGGGACAGAAGTTCAGTTCTTC. The encoded protein is CASSLRGTEVQFF. Looking up the rest from reference TRBV7-6 and TRBJ2-1 gives the full variable domain: GAGVSQSPRYKVTKRGQDVALRCDPISGHVSLYWYRQALGQGPEFLTYFNYEAQQDKSGLPNDRFSAERPEGSISTLTIQRTEQRDSAMYRCASSLRGTEVQFFGPGTRLTVL.

This clonotype was observed many times. The chain uses TRBV5-4 and TRBJ2-3; weak D call: TRBD2 (5 bases). Trimming shortened V by 5 bases and J by 2 bases, and 9 bases separated the two germline ends. CDR1 is SGHNT, CDR2 YYREEE, per germline (reference sequence). The CDR3 is made up of 13 amino acids. The chain's CDR3 is CASRADYTDTQYF. CDR3 nucleotides: TGTGCCAGCAGAGCTGACTACACAGATACGCAGTATTTT.

V is TRBV18 and J is TRBJ2-3; TRBD1 aligns across 11 bases. Germline CDR1 reads KGHSH; CDR2 reads LQKENI. With 3 bases clipped from V and 1 base from J, the junction kept 0 bases outside the gene matches. The CDR3 has 15 amino acids. CDR3 coding DNA: TGTGCCAGCTCACCGGGACAGGGGGGCACAGATACGCAGTATTTT. Translating gives CASSPGQGGTDTQYF.

This clonotype was seen ten or more times. The chain links TRBV7-9 to TRBJ1-1; no definite D call. Trimming took 4 bases from V and 1 from J, leaving 4 bases between them. The CDR3 consists of 12 residues. Germline values: CDR1 SEHNR, CDR2 FQNEAQ (reference sequence). The CDR3: CASSYTNTEAFF. CDR3 coding DNA: TGTGCCAGCAGCTACACGAACACTGAAGCTTTCTTT.

In this sample, this clonotype turned up many times. J is TRBJ2-7 and V is TRBV6-4, with 8 bases fitting TRBD2. CDR3 size: 14 residues. The J segment lost 4 bases and the V segment lost 5 bases, leaving 7 bases of the junction unmatched. Germline V CDR1 and CDR2: MRHNA, SNTAGT. The CDR3 DNA follows: TGTGCCAGCAGTCCCGAGAGCGGGAGTTACGAGCAGTACTTC. It is translated as CASSPESGSYEQYF.